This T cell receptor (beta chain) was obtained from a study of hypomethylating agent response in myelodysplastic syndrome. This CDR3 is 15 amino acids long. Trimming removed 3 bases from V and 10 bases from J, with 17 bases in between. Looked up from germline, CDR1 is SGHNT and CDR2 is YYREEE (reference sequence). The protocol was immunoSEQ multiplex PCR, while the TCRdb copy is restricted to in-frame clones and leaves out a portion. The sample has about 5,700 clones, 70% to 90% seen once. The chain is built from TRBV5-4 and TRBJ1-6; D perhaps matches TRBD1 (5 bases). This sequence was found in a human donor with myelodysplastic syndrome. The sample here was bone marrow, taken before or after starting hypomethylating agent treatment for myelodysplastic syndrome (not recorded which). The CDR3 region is CASSSGVGKDSPLHF. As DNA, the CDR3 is TGTGCCAGCAGCTCGGGGGTAGGGAAGGACTCACCCCTCCACTTT.